What follows is one T cell receptor (beta chain) and its context. The antigen is undetermined. Every isolated RNA sample was fully reverse transcribed, so sequencing captured expressed TCRB transcripts. The protocol was immunoSEQ multiplex PCR, while the TCRdb copy is restricted to in-frame clones and leaves out a portion. The sample lists roughly 290,000 clones, over 14% seen once, with less than 0.02% in the top ten. The data belong to a study of beta chain features in type 1 diabetes. Study as a whole: Over all samples combined, fewer than 130,000,000 sorted cells were examined.

CDR1 and CDR2 (germline): MNHEY, SMNVEV (reference sequence). This CDR3 comprises 15 residues. V gave up 3 bases and J gave up 1 base; unmatched junction bases: 2. CD45RO/CCR7/CD25/CD127/CD95/CD27 staining was used to isolate CD4+ naive, central memory, regulatory and stem cell-like memory cells by sorting. Each population that was sorted was more than 95% pure. Overall study results and limits: Patients' naive, central memory and Treg TCRB repertoires seemed closer to one another than those of healthy donors. Patients with Type 1 diabetes showed moderately but significantly shorter TCRB CDR3s in all four CD4+ subsets.

V gene TRBV27 combines with J gene TRBJ2-3; 9 nucleotides align to TRBD1. This TCR was sampled from a man in his late teens or twenties with type 1 diabetes. Sequenced sample: naive CD4+ T cells from blood. This chain's CDR3 is CASSFRTGGTDTQYF. CDR3 in DNA: TGTGCCAGCAGTTTCAGGACAGGGGGCACAGATACGCAGTATTTT.